Listed below are T cell receptor beta chains from one sample, sequenced in a study of CD8 T cells in Susac syndrome. MiXCR, applied by TCRdb to the immunoSEQ multiplex PCR reads, yields one record per CDR3 protein. Of about 300,000 distinct CDR3 sequences listed, more than 75% are singletons. The sequenced sample was CD8+ T cells from PBMCs. These TCRs come from a human donor with multiple sclerosis. The CDR3 runs from the conserved cysteine through the conserved F or W. A D gene is named only where the DNA matches it firmly. Rows may omit the clone size; those that give it use once, few, many or a size class.

D: .
size: .
V: TRBV29-1
J: TRBJ1-2
DNA: TGCAGCGTTTCCGCCAGGGGCCCCTTGGGCTACACCTTC
CDR3: CSVSARGPLGYTF

D: .
size: once
V: TRBV3-1
J: TRBJ1-2
DNA: TGTGCCAGCAGCCAAATGGGGGGGGAAGTCTATGGCTACACCTTC
CDR3: CASSQMGGEVYGYTF

D: .
size: .
V: TRBV29-1
J: TRBJ2-7
DNA: TGCAGCGTTGAAGATCGAGGTCGGGGAACCGAGCAGTACTTC
CDR3: CSVEDRGRGTEQYF

D: TRBD1
size: .
V: TRBV5-1
J: TRBJ1-1
DNA: TGCGCCAGCAGCTTGCAGGGGACAGGGAGAATGGTGAACACTGAAGCTTTCTTT
CDR3: CASSLQGTGRMVNTEAFF

D: TRBD1
size: .
V: TRBV27
J: TRBJ2-7
DNA: TGTGCCAGCAGCCCTTTCCGACAGGGCCCCTCCTACGAGCAGTACTTC
CDR3: CASSPFRQGPSYEQYF

D: .
size: few
V: TRBV6-1
J: TRBJ1-1
DNA: TGTGCCAGCAATAACGTCCTCGGAGAGGCTTTCTTT
CDR3: CASNNVLGEAFF

D: .
size: .
V: TRBV3-1
J: TRBJ2-5
DNA: TGTGCCAGCAGCCAAGAGACAGGCGTGGAGACCCAGTACTTC
CDR3: CASSQETGVETQYF

D: TRBD1
size: .
V: TRBV18
J: TRBJ2-7
DNA: TGTGCCAGCTCACCAGGACAGGGTAACTACGAGCAGTACTTC
CDR3: CASSPGQGNYEQYF

D: TRBD1
size: once
V: TRBV29-1
J: TRBJ2-7
DNA: TGCAGCGCCCTCGCCGGACAGGGGGTTGACGAGCAGTACTTC
CDR3: CSALAGQGVDEQYF

D: TRBD2
size: once
V: TRBV28
J: TRBJ2-7
DNA: TGTGCCAGCCGTCGAGCGGGAGGGCCCAACGAGCAGTACTTC
CDR3: CASRRAGGPNEQYF

D: .
size: .
V: TRBV2
J: TRBJ2-1
DNA: TGTGCCAGCCTGAACAATGAGCAGTTCTTC
CDR3: CASLNNEQFF

D: .
size: .
V: TRBV18
J: TRBJ2-4
DNA: TGTGCCAGCTCACCACAGGCGGAAACCAAAAACATTCAGTACTTC
CDR3: CASSPQAETKNIQYF

D: .
size: once
V: TRBV27
J: TRBJ1-2
DNA: TGTGCCAGCAGTTTATCGTGGGGGCCCTCTAACTATGGCTACACCTTC
CDR3: CASSLSWGPSNYGYTF

D: .
size: .
V: TRBV19
J: TRBJ2-1
DNA: TGTGCCAGTAGTACATCCCGCACTTACAATGAGCAGTTCTTC
CDR3: CASSTSRTYNEQFF

D: .
size: once
V: TRBV5-4
J: TRBJ2-7
DNA: TGTGCCAGCAGCTTACTGCAATACGAGCAGTACTTC
CDR3: CASSLLQYEQYF

D: .
size: .
V: TRBV10-3
J: TRBJ1-2
DNA: TGTGCCATCAGTACTCGACAGGACTCTAACTATGGCTACACCTTC
CDR3: CAISTRQDSNYGYTF

D: TRBD1
size: .
V: TRBV28
J: TRBJ1-2
DNA: TGTGCCAGCAGTCCTTGGACAGGTCCCTATGGCTACACCTTC
CDR3: CASSPWTGPYGYTF

D: .
size: once
V: TRBV27
J: TRBJ2-1
DNA: TGTGCCAGCAGTTTTGCCCCCCAGTTCTTC
CDR3: CASSFAPQFF

D: .
size: .
V: TRBV29-1
J: TRBJ2-1
DNA: TGCAGCGTTGGGGTCGGAGGGGAGAAAAATGAGCAGTTCTTC
CDR3: CSVGVGGEKNEQFF

D: .
size: few
V: TRBV11-1
J: TRBJ1-2
DNA: TGTGCCAGCAGCGGCTGGACAGAGAACGACTATGGCTACACCTTC
CDR3: CASSGWTENDYGYTF

D: TRBD2
size: .
V: TRBV7-8
J: TRBJ2-3
DNA: TGTGCCAGCAGCTTGCGACTAGCGAGCTTCACAGATACGCAGTATTTT
CDR3: CASSLRLASFTDTQYF

D: TRBD1
size: .
V: TRBV29-1
J: TRBJ1-2
DNA: TGCAGCGCTGTACCGACAGGGGGCGCAGATGGCTACACCTTC
CDR3: CSAVPTGGADGYTF

D: TRBD1
size: once
V: TRBV20-1
J: TRBJ2-7
DNA: TGCAACCGGACAGGGTTCCTATCCTACGAGCAGTACTTC
CDR3: CNRTGFLSYEQYF

D: .
size: .
V: TRBV20-1
J: TRBJ1-1
DNA: TGCAGTGGGGCTGGGCCTGAAGCTTTCTTT
CDR3: CSGAGPEAFF

D: .
size: .
V: TRBV3-1
J: TRBJ2-7
DNA: TGTGCCAGCAGCCGAAAAGGGGGGTCCGGGTACGAGCAGTACTTC
CDR3: CASSRKGGSGYEQYF

D: TRBD1
size: .
V: TRBV15
J: TRBJ1-2
DNA: TGTGCCACCAGCCCGGACAGGGGTACCGGCTACACCTTC
CDR3: CATSPDRGTGYTF

D: .
size: .
V: TRBV5-1
J: TRBJ2-1
DNA: TGCGCCAGCAGCTTGTCGAACCCCTACAATGAGCAGTTCTTC
CDR3: CASSLSNPYNEQFF

D: .
size: .
V: TRBV28
J: TRBJ2-6
DNA: TGTGCCAGCACCGGTTCTTCTGGGGCCAACGTCCTGACTTTC
CDR3: CASTGSSGANVLTF

D: .
size: .
V: TRBV15
J: TRBJ2-1
DNA: TGTGCCACCAGCAGAGATATCCGGGGGCCCCCACACAGCGAGCAGTTCTTC
CDR3: CATSRDIRGPPHSEQFF

D: .
size: .
V: TRBV29-1
J: TRBJ2-7
DNA: TGCAGCGTGGCCCTCGACAGAAGATTAATCGAGCAGTACTTC
CDR3: CSVALDRRLIEQYF

D: .
size: .
V: TRBV10-2
J: TRBJ1-1
DNA: TGCGCCAGCAGTGACCAGGGAAGGGACACTGAAGCTTTCTTT
CDR3: CASSDQGRDTEAFF

D: .
size: .
V: TRBV9
J: TRBJ1-6
DNA: TGTGCCAGCGGCCCACCCCTCCACTTT
CDR3: CASGPPLHF

D: TRBD2
size: few
V: TRBV5-1
J: TRBJ2-3
DNA: TGCGCCAGCAGCAGTACTAGCGGGAGGCCGCAGTATTTT
CDR3: CASSSTSGRPQYF

D: TRBD2
size: .
V: TRBV14
J: TRBJ2-1
DNA: TGTGCCAGCAGCCAGCTGGGGGACTACCTTTCCTACAATGAGCAGTTCTTC
CDR3: CASSQLGDYLSYNEQFF

D: TRBD2
size: .
V: TRBV2
J: TRBJ2-1
DNA: TGTGCCAGCAGATTCTTAGCGGGCAGCAACAATGAGCAGTTCTTC
CDR3: CASRFLAGSNNEQFF

D: TRBD1
size: .
V: TRBV5-5
J: TRBJ1-1
DNA: TGTGCCAGCAGCTTAAGACAGGGGAGGGCTGAAGCTTTCTTT
CDR3: CASSLRQGRAEAFF

D: TRBD1
size: .
V: TRBV28
J: TRBJ2-7
DNA: TGTGCCATCACCGGGACAGGGGACTACGAGCAGTACTTC
CDR3: CAITGTGDYEQYF

D: .
size: .
V: TRBV30
J: TRBJ1-6
DNA: TGTGCCTGGAGCCAGGAGTCTTATAATTCACCCCTCCACTTT
CDR3: CAWSQESYNSPLHF

D: TRBD1
size: .
V: TRBV13
J: TRBJ1-1
DNA: TGTGCCAGCAGCTCACAGGGGGCAAGGTGGACTGAAGCTTTCTTT
CDR3: CASSSQGARWTEAFF

D: .
size: .
V: TRBV30
J: TRBJ2-7
DNA: TGTGCCTGGAGTGTACCGGCCTACACATCCTACGAGCAGTACTTC
CDR3: CAWSVPAYTSYEQYF

D: TRBD1
size: few
V: TRBV7-6
J: TRBJ2-7
DNA: TGTGCCAGCAGCCCTGGGACAGGGCGTGAGCAGTACTTC
CDR3: CASSPGTGREQYF

D: .
size: .
V: TRBV20-1
J: TRBJ1-2
DNA: TGCAGTGCTCGGACCGGACGGTCGTATGGCTACACCTTC
CDR3: CSARTGRSYGYTF

D: .
size: once
V: TRBV9
J: TRBJ2-1
DNA: TGTGCCAGCAGCGAACCCCCGGGGGTTGAGCAGTTCTTC
CDR3: CASSEPPGVEQFF